A selection of T cell receptor beta chains follows, all from one sample in a study of OX40 agonist ivuxolimab in advanced cancers. Data came from immunoSEQ multiplex PCR; TCRdb stores just in-frame clones and leaves some out. This table holds about 89,000 clones, approximately 91% found once. The specimen was CD4+ or CD8+ T cells sorted from blood, collected in a trial of the OX40 agonist ivuxolimab. Receptors were obtained from an adult with an advanced solid tumor such as melanoma, head and neck, liver or kidney cancer. CDR3s include the opening cysteine and the closing phenylalanine or tryptophan. The D gene is left open where the match is weak. Clone size is shown for a subset of rows, as once, few, many or a class of expanded clone.

abundance: -
v_gene: TRBV6-1
d_gene: TRBD2
j_gene: TRBJ2-3
CDR3nt: TGTGCCAGCAGTGGTACTAGCGGGGGGGCGGGGAATACGCAGTATTTT
CDR3aa: CASSGTSGGAGNTQYF

abundance: -
v_gene: TRBV5-6
d_gene: TRBD1
j_gene: TRBJ1-3
CDR3nt: TGTGCCAGCAGCTTGACTACAGGGGGCACCTGGTCCTCTGGAAACACCATATATTTT
CDR3aa: CASSLTTGGTWSSGNTIYF

abundance: -
v_gene: TRBV7-2
d_gene: TRBD2
j_gene: TRBJ2-1
CDR3nt: TGTGCCAGCAGCCGAGGGGGGACTAGCGGGGGCGATGAGCAGTTCTTC
CDR3aa: CASSRGGTSGGDEQFF

abundance: -
v_gene: TRBV7-9
d_gene: -
j_gene: TRBJ2-7
CDR3nt: TGTGCCAGCAGCTTAGTGTCTAGCCAATCCTACGAGCAGTACTTC
CDR3aa: CASSLVSSQSYEQYF

abundance: -
v_gene: TRBV7-3
d_gene: -
j_gene: TRBJ2-3
CDR3nt: TGTGCCAGCAGCTTAACGGGGAGCACAGATACGCAGTATTTT
CDR3aa: CASSLTGSTDTQYF

abundance: -
v_gene: TRBV6-1
d_gene: -
j_gene: TRBJ1-1
CDR3nt: TGTGCCAGCGGGACAATGAATGAAGCTTTCTTT
CDR3aa: CASGTMNEAFF

abundance: -
v_gene: TRBV6-4
d_gene: -
j_gene: TRBJ2-6
CDR3nt: TGTGCCAGCAGTGATGGAGGTACCTCTGGGGCCAACGTCCTGACTTTC
CDR3aa: CASSDGGTSGANVLTF

abundance: -
v_gene: TRBV18
d_gene: TRBD2
j_gene: TRBJ2-7
CDR3nt: TGTGCCAGCTCACCACGAGCTAGCGGGGGGTCCTACGAGCAGTACTTC
CDR3aa: CASSPRASGGSYEQYF

abundance: -
v_gene: TRBV9
d_gene: -
j_gene: TRBJ1-6
CDR3nt: TGTGCCAGCAGCGTAGGGGTAAAAGAGGCCCTCCACTTT
CDR3aa: CASSVGVKEALHF

abundance: -
v_gene: TRBV6-5
d_gene: TRBD1
j_gene: TRBJ2-1
CDR3nt: TGTGCCAGCAGCTCCGGGACAGGGGACCGCAATGAGCAGTTCTTC
CDR3aa: CASSSGTGDRNEQFF

abundance: few
v_gene: TRBV19
d_gene: -
j_gene: TRBJ1-4
CDR3nt: TGTGCCAGCCAACCCCGACGGAACCTCGGGGAAAAACTGTTTTTT
CDR3aa: CASQPRRNLGEKLFF

abundance: -
v_gene: TRBV20-1
d_gene: -
j_gene: TRBJ2-1
CDR3nt: TGCAGTGTACCACAGGAGAATGAGCAGTTCTTC
CDR3aa: CSVPQENEQFF

abundance: -
v_gene: TRBV5-6
d_gene: -
j_gene: TRBJ1-1
CDR3nt: TGTGCCAGCAGCTTGGGGGGCATTGGCCAGTGGGCTGAAGCTTTCTTT
CDR3aa: CASSLGGIGQWAEAFF

abundance: -
v_gene: TRBV4-1
d_gene: -
j_gene: TRBJ1-2
CDR3nt: TGCGCCAGCAGCCGGGACCGAGCTAACTATGGCTACACCTTC
CDR3aa: CASSRDRANYGYTF

abundance: -
v_gene: TRBV5-8
d_gene: -
j_gene: TRBJ2-3
CDR3nt: TGTGCCAGCAGCCCCCAGGGGAGCACAGATACGCAGTATTTT
CDR3aa: CASSPQGSTDTQYF

abundance: -
v_gene: TRBV5-5
d_gene: -
j_gene: TRBJ2-7
CDR3nt: TGTGCCAGCAGCTTTGTGGCTATCTACGAGCAGTACTTC
CDR3aa: CASSFVAIYEQYF

abundance: -
v_gene: TRBV19
d_gene: -
j_gene: TRBJ2-7
CDR3nt: TGTGCCAGTAGCCATCCCCTCGGCGGAGAATACGAGCAGTACTTC
CDR3aa: CASSHPLGGEYEQYF

abundance: few
v_gene: TRBV30
d_gene: -
j_gene: TRBJ1-5
CDR3nt: TGTGCCTGGAAAGTGTCGACAGGCGGATCGCCCCAGCATTTT
CDR3aa: CAWKVSTGGSPQHF

abundance: -
v_gene: TRBV13
d_gene: -
j_gene: TRBJ1-6
CDR3nt: TGTGCCAGCAGCGAACGACAGAGCTGGGGGGATAATTCACCCCTCCACTTT
CDR3aa: CASSERQSWGDNSPLHF

abundance: -
v_gene: TRBV6-5
d_gene: -
j_gene: TRBJ2-7
CDR3nt: TGTGCCAGCAGTCCAGCCGAGGTATCCTCCTACGAGCAGTACTTC
CDR3aa: CASSPAEVSSYEQYF

abundance: -
v_gene: TRBV2
d_gene: -
j_gene: TRBJ1-5
CDR3nt: TGTGCCAGCAGTGAAGGGTCAATCTATAGCAATCAGCCCCAGCATTTT
CDR3aa: CASSEGSIYSNQPQHF

abundance: -
v_gene: TRBV19
d_gene: TRBD1
j_gene: TRBJ2-2
CDR3nt: TGTGCCAGTAGATTTCCGGGACAGGGGTTCGGCGGGGAGCTGTTTTTT
CDR3aa: CASRFPGQGFGGELFF

abundance: -
v_gene: TRBV5-4
d_gene: -
j_gene: TRBJ1-2
CDR3nt: TGTGCCAGCAGCTTGGTTAGCGTGAACTATGGCTACACCTTC
CDR3aa: CASSLVSVNYGYTF

abundance: once
v_gene: TRBV7-7
d_gene: TRBD1
j_gene: TRBJ2-6
CDR3nt: TGTGCCAGCAGCCCGAGGAGTGAAGGGGGCACTGGGGCCAACGTCCTGACTTTC
CDR3aa: CASSPRSEGGTGANVLTF

abundance: -
v_gene: TRBV27
d_gene: -
j_gene: TRBJ1-1
CDR3nt: TGTGCCAGCAGATCTGACGCGAACGCTGAAGCTTTCTTT
CDR3aa: CASRSDANAEAFF

abundance: -
v_gene: TRBV15
d_gene: -
j_gene: TRBJ2-7
CDR3nt: TGTGCCACCAGCACGAGGCGAACCGGGGAATACGAGCAGTACTTC
CDR3aa: CATSTRRTGEYEQYF

abundance: -
v_gene: TRBV4-3
d_gene: -
j_gene: TRBJ2-7
CDR3nt: TGCGCCAGCAGCCAAGAGGCCTCCGGGGGCGAGCAGTACTTC
CDR3aa: CASSQEASGGEQYF

abundance: -
v_gene: TRBV4-3
d_gene: -
j_gene: TRBJ2-1
CDR3nt: TGCGCCAGCAGCCAAGATCTGGGCCTCTCCTACAATGAGCAGTTCTTC
CDR3aa: CASSQDLGLSYNEQFF

abundance: -
v_gene: TRBV18
d_gene: TRBD1
j_gene: TRBJ2-7
CDR3nt: TGTGCCAGCTCACGCGGGACAGGCTACGAGCAGTACTTC
CDR3aa: CASSRGTGYEQYF

abundance: -
v_gene: TRBV6-6
d_gene: -
j_gene: TRBJ2-3
CDR3nt: TGTGCCAGCAGTTCCTCAGACCAAGATACGCAGTATTTT
CDR3aa: CASSSSDQDTQYF

abundance: once
v_gene: TRBV27
d_gene: -
j_gene: TRBJ1-4
CDR3nt: TGTGCCAGCAGACTCTATAATAAAGCGGATGAAAAACTGTTTTTT
CDR3aa: CASRLYNKADEKLFF

abundance: -
v_gene: TRBV2
d_gene: TRBD2
j_gene: TRBJ2-3
CDR3nt: TGTGCCAGCAGGGGGGAAGCTAGCGGACGGAGCACAGATACGCAGTATTTT
CDR3aa: CASRGEASGRSTDTQYF

abundance: -
v_gene: TRBV7-9
d_gene: -
j_gene: TRBJ2-5
CDR3nt: TGTGCCAGCAGCTTAAGGAACTTGGGCCAAGAGACCCAGTACTTC
CDR3aa: CASSLRNLGQETQYF

abundance: -
v_gene: TRBV12-5
d_gene: -
j_gene: TRBJ2-7
CDR3nt: TGTGCTAGTGGAACCCTCGACAGGAGTTCCTACGAGCAGTACTTC
CDR3aa: CASGTLDRSSYEQYF

abundance: -
v_gene: TRBV14
d_gene: -
j_gene: TRBJ1-6
CDR3nt: TGTGCCAGCAGACTAACAGGGAATTCACCCCTCCACTTT
CDR3aa: CASRLTGNSPLHF

abundance: -
v_gene: TRBV5-1
d_gene: -
j_gene: TRBJ1-1
CDR3nt: TGCGCCAGCAGCTTGGACGGGTCGGGGACTGAAGCTTTCTTT
CDR3aa: CASSLDGSGTEAFF

abundance: once
v_gene: TRBV19
d_gene: TRBD2
j_gene: TRBJ2-3
CDR3nt: TGTGCCAGTAGACCCCGGGGGGACACAGATACGCAGTATTTT
CDR3aa: CASRPRGDTDTQYF

abundance: -
v_gene: TRBV11-2
d_gene: TRBD1
j_gene: TRBJ2-3
CDR3nt: TGTGCCAGCAGCTTAGATCCCGGGACAGGGGGTATGAATACGCAGTATTTT
CDR3aa: CASSLDPGTGGMNTQYF

abundance: -
v_gene: TRBV7-9
d_gene: -
j_gene: TRBJ1-6
CDR3nt: TGTGCCAGCAGCTTAGATAGGGGCGGTAATTCACCCCTCCACTTT
CDR3aa: CASSLDRGGNSPLHF

abundance: few
v_gene: TRBV30
d_gene: -
j_gene: TRBJ1-2
CDR3nt: TGTGCCTGGTTAGGAGTTACGGAGGGTGTAAACTATGGCTACACCTTC
CDR3aa: CAWLGVTEGVNYGYTF

abundance: -
v_gene: TRBV5-3
d_gene: -
j_gene: TRBJ1-1
CDR3nt: TGTGCCAGCAGCTTGGCCCGGTTGACTGAAGCTTTCTTT
CDR3aa: CASSLARLTEAFF

abundance: -
v_gene: TRBV19
d_gene: -
j_gene: TRBJ1-1
CDR3nt: TGTGCCAGTCACCGGGACCGCACTGAAGCTTTCTTT
CDR3aa: CASHRDRTEAFF

abundance: once
v_gene: TRBV5-1
d_gene: -
j_gene: TRBJ2-3
CDR3nt: TGCGCCAGCAGCTTACCCTTACCGGGCACAGATACGCAGTATTTT
CDR3aa: CASSLPLPGTDTQYF

abundance: -
v_gene: TRBV29-1
d_gene: TRBD1
j_gene: TRBJ1-2
CDR3nt: TGCAGCGTTTCCCCCTTGACAGGGGGCTATGGCTACACCTTC
CDR3aa: CSVSPLTGGYGYTF

abundance: -
v_gene: TRBV7-8
d_gene: -
j_gene: TRBJ1-2
CDR3nt: TGTGCCAGCAGCTCCCCTCCTTTGCGTGGCTACACCTTC
CDR3aa: CASSSPPLRGYTF

abundance: -
v_gene: TRBV6-4
d_gene: TRBD1
j_gene: TRBJ1-2
CDR3nt: TGTGCCAGCAGTGACCCTCCGGGACAGGGGATCCTCTATGGCTACACCTTC
CDR3aa: CASSDPPGQGILYGYTF

abundance: -
v_gene: TRBV9
d_gene: TRBD1
j_gene: TRBJ1-1
CDR3nt: TGTGCCAGCAGCGTAGTTCCCGAGAACCAGGGGGTCACTGAAGCTTTCTTT
CDR3aa: CASSVVPENQGVTEAFF

abundance: -
v_gene: TRBV15
d_gene: -
j_gene: TRBJ2-7
CDR3nt: TGTGCCACTAGGGGTGGGGGTAACCTCTACGAGCAGTACTTC
CDR3aa: CATRGGGNLYEQYF

abundance: few
v_gene: TRBV19
d_gene: -
j_gene: TRBJ1-2
CDR3nt: TGTGCCAGTACACACGACGACGGGGTGGGCACCTTC
CDR3aa: CASTHDDGVGTF

abundance: few
v_gene: TRBV7-9
d_gene: -
j_gene: TRBJ2-7
CDR3nt: TGTGCCAGCAGCTTGATGGGAAACTCCTACGAGCAGTACTTC
CDR3aa: CASSLMGNSYEQYF

abundance: -
v_gene: TRBV7-2
d_gene: -
j_gene: TRBJ1-2
CDR3nt: TGTGCCAGCACCTCAAATTCCGACAGGTTCCCCTATGGCTACACCTTC
CDR3aa: CASTSNSDRFPYGYTF

abundance: -
v_gene: TRBV5-6
d_gene: TRBD1
j_gene: TRBJ1-6
CDR3nt: TGTGCCAGCAGCTCGAACAGGGGTTCAGGATCACCCCTCCACTTT
CDR3aa: CASSSNRGSGSPLHF

abundance: -
v_gene: TRBV5-1
d_gene: TRBD1
j_gene: TRBJ2-7
CDR3nt: TGCGCCAGCACCCCGGAACCCAGGACAGGGAAGGGCTACGAGCAGTACTTC
CDR3aa: CASTPEPRTGKGYEQYF

abundance: -
v_gene: TRBV4-1
d_gene: TRBD1
j_gene: TRBJ1-4
CDR3nt: TGCGCCAGCAGCCAAGCCCGACAGGGAACCTGGGGAAAACTGTTTTTT
CDR3aa: CASSQARQGTWGKLFF

abundance: -
v_gene: TRBV6-5
d_gene: -
j_gene: TRBJ1-2
CDR3nt: TGTGCCAGCAGTTCCGGGACGGCTAACTATGGCTACACCTTC
CDR3aa: CASSSGTANYGYTF

abundance: -
v_gene: TRBV10-1
d_gene: TRBD1
j_gene: TRBJ2-1
CDR3nt: TGCGCCAGCAGTGGGGACCTTGGACAGGGCCGCTCCTACAATGAGCAGTTCTTC
CDR3aa: CASSGDLGQGRSYNEQFF

abundance: -
v_gene: TRBV19
d_gene: -
j_gene: TRBJ2-7
CDR3nt: TGTGCCAGTAGAACCACGCCCTTGGGCGAGCAGTACTTC
CDR3aa: CASRTTPLGEQYF

abundance: -
v_gene: TRBV4-2
d_gene: TRBD2
j_gene: TRBJ2-7
CDR3nt: TGTGCCAGCAGCCAAGATACGGGACTAGACTACGAGCAGTACTTC
CDR3aa: CASSQDTGLDYEQYF

abundance: -
v_gene: TRBV9
d_gene: -
j_gene: TRBJ1-2
CDR3nt: TGTGCCAGCAGCGTACTTCGGTATGGCTACACCTTC
CDR3aa: CASSVLRYGYTF

abundance: -
v_gene: TRBV6-5
d_gene: -
j_gene: TRBJ2-7
CDR3nt: TGTGCCAGCAGACCGGGACGGGACTACGAGCAGTACTTC
CDR3aa: CASRPGRDYEQYF